The rows below give T cell receptor beta chains drawn from one sample of a study of shared clonotypes between healthy human individuals. The protocol was immunoSEQ multiplex PCR, while the TCRdb copy is restricted to in-frame clones and leaves out a portion. The data contain over a million clones, roughly 96% of them seen just once; the ten biggest clones take up approximately 1.2%. Material for sequencing was naive CD4+ T cells sorted from blood. Receptors originate from a man under 40 in good health. The CDR3 runs from the conserved cysteine through the conserved F or W. The D gene is left open where the match is weak. Clone size is stated in some rows and not others, as once, few, many or a class when expanded.

TRBJ2-7,-,TRBV9,-,15,CASSVGSDSSYEQYF,TGTGCCAGCAGCGTGGGTTCCGACAGCTCCTACGAGCAGTACTTC
TRBJ2-2,-,TRBV5-1,-,16,CASSFRVAENTGELFF,TGCGCCAGCAGCTTCAGGGTTGCCGAGAACACCGGGGAGCTGTTTTTT
TRBJ2-1,TRBD1,TRBV18,-,16,CASSLLDRGSYNEQFF,TGTGCCAGCTCACTACTAGACAGGGGCTCCTACAATGAGCAGTTCTTC
TRBJ2-2,TRBD2,TRBV7-6,-,17,CASSRLGREGSTGELFF,TGTGCCAGCAGCCGTTTAGGGCGGGAGGGCAGCACCGGGGAGCTGTTTTTT
TRBJ2-2,-,TRBV19,-,13,CASSRAGTGELFF,TGTGCCAGTAGTAGGGCAGGCACCGGGGAGCTGTTTTTT
TRBJ2-7,-,TRBV27,-,13,CASRKTVSYEQYF,TGTGCCAGCAGGAAGACAGTCTCCTACGAGCAGTACTTC
TRBJ2-3,TRBD2,TRBV9,-,19,CASSVTTSGRSSTTDTQYF,TGTGCCAGCAGCGTAACGACTAGCGGGAGGTCTTCAACCACAGATACGCAGTATTTT
TRBJ2-5,TRBD2,TRBV29-1,once,12,CSVASGVETQYF,TGCAGCGTTGCGAGCGGGGTGGAGACCCAGTACTTC
TRBJ1-4,TRBD1,TRBV7-6,-,12,CASSGDRGKLFF,TGTGCCAGCAGCGGGGACAGGGGAAAACTGTTTTTT
TRBJ2-7,TRBD2,TRBV10-3,-,14,CASSGTSGSYEQYF,TGTGCCAGCAGCGGGACTAGCGGGAGTTACGAGCAGTACTTC
TRBJ2-1,-,TRBV7-9,-,15,CASSPFMGANNEQFF,TGTGCCAGCAGTCCCTTTATGGGGGCCAACAATGAGCAGTTCTTC
TRBJ2-7,-,TRBV7-8,-,12,CASKGYSYEQYF,TGTGCCAGCAAAGGGTACTCCTACGAGCAGTACTTC
TRBJ2-7,TRBD1,TRBV6-1,-,14,CASSLDRGSYEQYF,TGTGCCAGCAGTTTGGACAGGGGCTCCTACGAGCAGTACTTC
TRBJ2-1,TRBD2,TRBV11-2,-,15,CASSALAGGYGEQFF,TGTGCCAGCAGCGCTCTAGCGGGAGGTTACGGTGAGCAGTTCTTC
TRBJ1-5,-,TRBV19,-,15,CASSMVLPNNQPQHF,TGTGCCAGTAGTATGGTTCTGCCAAATAATCAGCCCCAGCATTTT
TRBJ2-1,-,TRBV7-3,-,15,CASSLNPSSYNEQFF,TGTGCCAGCAGCTTAAATCCTAGCTCCTACAATGAGCAGTTCTTC
TRBJ2-1,-,TRBV5-4,-,15,CASSLRLADYNEQFF,TGTGCCAGCAGCTTGCGATTAGCGGACTACAATGAGCAGTTCTTC
TRBJ2-2,TRBD2,TRBV14,-,17,CASSQERRELITGELFF,TGTGCCAGCAGCCAAGAGAGGCGGGAGTTAATCACCGGGGAGCTGTTTTTT
TRBJ2-2,TRBD1,TRBV9,-,15,CASSPQGQGAGELFF,TGTGCCAGCAGCCCCCAGGGGCAGGGGGCCGGGGAGCTGTTTTTT
TRBJ2-3,-,TRBV7-3,-,16,CASSLIPGRSTDTQYF,TGTGCCAGCAGCTTAATCCCGGGCAGAAGCACAGATACGCAGTATTTT
TRBJ2-3,-,TRBV19,-,13,CASSPTGTDTQYF,TGTGCCAGTAGCCCTACAGGGACAGATACGCAGTATTTT
TRBJ2-2,-,TRBV19,few,12,CASSIRPGELFF,TGTGCCAGTAGTATTCGCCCCGGGGAGCTGTTTTTT
TRBJ2-3,-,TRBV9,-,15,CASSVGAIGADTQYF,TGTGCCAGCAGCGTAGGGGCCATTGGGGCAGATACGCAGTATTTT
TRBJ2-7,TRBD2,TRBV11-2,-,17,CASSLRARGRAAYEQYF,TGTGCCAGCAGCTTAAGGGCTCGCGGGAGGGCCGCATACGAGCAGTACTTC
TRBJ2-7,-,TRBV5-4,-,15,CASSLVRRGSYEQYF,TGTGCCAGCAGCTTGGTGAGGCGGGGATCCTACGAGCAGTACTTC
TRBJ2-5,TRBD1,TRBV9,-,16,CASSPQGAAIGETQYF,TGTGCCAGCAGCCCCCAGGGGGCGGCTATAGGAGAGACCCAGTACTTC
TRBJ2-1,TRBD2,TRBV5-1,-,17,CASTPGTSGTLWDEQFF,TGCGCCAGCACGCCCGGGACTAGCGGGACATTGTGGGATGAGCAGTTCTTC
TRBJ2-5,TRBD2,TRBV28,-,15,CASSPGTSGKETQYF,TGTGCCAGCAGCCCTGGGACTAGCGGGAAGGAGACCCAGTACTTC
TRBJ2-3,-,TRBV6-5,-,11,CASASPDTQYF,TGTGCCAGCGCCTCCCCAGATACGCAGTATTTT
TRBJ2-1,TRBD1,TRBV5-1,-,17,CASSPTGTGYTYNEQFF,TGCGCCAGCAGCCCGACCGGGACAGGGTACACCTACAATGAGCAGTTCTTC
TRBJ2-7,-,TRBV15,-,13,CATSRDMGYEQYF,TGTGCCACCAGCAGAGATATGGGATACGAGCAGTACTTC
TRBJ1-5,TRBD1,TRBV5-1,-,13,CASSLQGPKPQHF,TGCGCCAGCAGCTTACAGGGGCCTAAGCCCCAGCATTTT
TRBJ2-5,-,TRBV28,-,14,CASSLGGAGKTQYF,TGTGCCAGCAGTTTAGGGGGCGCCGGGAAGACCCAGTACTTC
TRBJ2-1,TRBD2,TRBV5-1,-,15,CASSPGLAGGSEQFF,TGCGCCAGCAGCCCAGGACTAGCGGGAGGTAGTGAGCAGTTCTTC
TRBJ2-3,-,TRBV29-1,-,17,CSVEADGRTRSTDTQYF,TGCAGCGTTGAAGCTGACGGGAGAACTAGGAGCACAGATACGCAGTATTTT
TRBJ1-1,TRBD1,TRBV18,-,15,CASSLPTGVNTEAFF,TGTGCCAGCTCACTACCGACAGGGGTGAACACTGAAGCTTTCTTT
TRBJ2-3,-,TRBV28,-,14,CASSTLDSTDTQYF,TGTGCCAGCAGTACCCTGGACAGCACAGATACGCAGTATTTT
TRBJ2-1,-,TRBV7-2,-,13,CASSRPYHNEQFF,TGTGCCAGCAGCCGCCCCTATCACAATGAGCAGTTCTTC
TRBJ1-5,-,TRBV29-1,-,12,CSVGDGSSTQHF,TGCAGCGTTGGGGACGGGAGCTCGACCCAGCATTTT
TRBJ1-3,-,TRBV4-1,-,15,CASSQEGTSGNTIYF,TGCGCCAGCAGCCAAGAGGGGACAAGTGGAAACACCATATATTTT
TRBJ2-7,-,TRBV28,-,15,CASSLVIGGVYEQYF,TGTGCCAGCAGTTTAGTAATAGGGGGAGTCTACGAGCAGTACTTC